This T cell receptor beta chain was obtained from a study of blood T cell repertoires in COVID-19. Across the whole study: Material from acute and convalescent COVID-19 was sourced from the United States, Italy and Spain. The cDNA or gDNA used as material had been derived from T cells, B-cell-depleted T cells, or PBMCs.

In the original processing: Estimation of nucleated cell counts was performed using reference gene primer amplification. The assay was immunoSEQ multiplex PCR, and TCRdb's table has in-frame clones only and misses some. The D gene and trimming were derived from the DNA, and the V and J assignments and clone size from that table. The sample consists of about 27,000 clones, 75% to 95% of them appearing once. The CDR3 is 11 amino acids. V was pared by 3 bases and J by 10 bases, with 10 bases between. CDR1 and CDR2 (germline): SEHNR, FQNEAQ (reference sequence). The sequenced sample consisted of peripheral blood. This receptor was identified in a human donor with active COVID-19. The donor label of this sample is uncertain. The rearrangement uses TRBV7-9 and TRBJ2-7, with a possible D match to TRBD2 (6 bases). For the CDR3, the DNA is TGTGCCAGCAGCTTGGGAGCGGGCCAGTACTTC. Protein: CASSLGAGQYF.